The source of this T cell receptor (beta chain) is a study of Ad26.COV2.S vaccination and SARS-CoV-2 variants. Study results and limitations: Non-spike TCR breadth showed similarity between vaccine and placebo recipients. TCR breadth and depth analyses may have underestimated total T cell responses. Relative to placebo recipients, vaccine recipients exhibited elevated spike-specific TCR breadth.

Profiling relied on immunoSEQ multiplex PCR, and the TCRdb table lists in-frame clones only, not all of them. The profile shows a few hundred thousand clones, about 83% of them singletons. This clone has only one observation. Its antigen is unknown. As for treatment: around 19 received Ad26.COV2.S at low or high dose, single or two shots; several received placebo; per-sample allocation not given. On day 63 after the first injection, vaccine and placebo recipients gave samples. Germline V lookup: CDR1 MNHEY, CDR2 SMNVEV (reference sequence). V dropped 5 bases and J dropped 4 bases, with 17 bases sitting between them. The CDR3 contains 15 residues.

The receptor was isolated from a person between 18 and 65 years old who received the Ad26.COV2.S COVID-19 vaccine or a placebo. This chain links TRBV27 with TRBJ1-2; D remains unclear. Here the sequenced sample was peripheral blood, taken in a trial of Ad26.COV2.S vaccine versus placebo. Here the CDR3 DNA reads TGTGCCAGCAGTGCTGATGTAGCAGAGCGCTATGGCTACACCTTC. As protein: CASSADVAERYGYTF.